Sequencing of this T cell receptor (beta chain) was carried out in a study of CD8+ T cells in alopecia areata. Study outcomes and limitations: While patients received tofacitinib, many expanded lesional clones remained present in scalp and blood.

Treatment specified: oral pan-JAK inhibitor, 5-10 mg twice daily. The CDR3 loop spans 13 amino acids. Germline V CDR1 and CDR2: GTSNPN, SVGIG (reference sequence). Trimming at V came to 1 base and at J to 10 bases, leaving 5 bases not matched to a gene. Following extraction, RNA underwent reverse transcription to cDNA, which served as the sequencing template. Data came from immunoSEQ multiplex PCR; TCRdb stores just in-frame clones and leaves some out. Here the sample spans some 180,000 clones, approximately 50% being singletons. About this clone itself: Its antigen is as yet unknown.

The sequence was collected from a human donor with alopecia areata. The input for sequencing was CD8+ T cells sorted from blood, taken at approximately week 51, from a patient treated with tofacitinib. The chain links TRBV30 to TRBJ2-4, with 9 nucleotides matching TRBD1. The CDR3 spells CAWSGTGGPIQYF. CDR3 sequence (DNA): TGTGCCTGGAGTGGAACAGGGGGCCCGATTCAGTACTTC.